The sequence of this TCR beta chain was determined in a study of blood T cells in healthy people across ages. The CDR3 sequence is 17 residues long. V dropped 6 bases and J dropped 6; count of bases not matched to a gene: 14. The germline V gene has CDR1 MNHNS and CDR2 SASEGT. Healthy Caucasians from Russia aged about 6 to 90 served as donors. A J-beta primer mix and a sample-barcoded 5' primer were used in a second PCR of about 7 to 12 cycles. A 12-random-nucleotide template-switch adaptor tagged each cDNA molecule. TCRdb ran MiXCR on the 5' RACE reads and lists one entry per CDR3 protein. This table holds about 290,000 distinct CDR3 sequences, roughly 29% found once.

The sequencing sample was made of blood. J is TRBJ2-7 and V is TRBV6-1; 13 bases line up with TRBD2. This TCR came from a woman in her 70s in good health. The DNA of the CDR3 is TGTGCCAGCAGGGTGACTAGCGGGAGGACCGGGCCAACCGAGCAGTACTTC. Amino acid sequence: CASRVTSGRTGPTEQYF.